One sample yielded the 6 T cell receptor beta chains listed below, sequenced in a study of Graves' ophthalmopathy and Graves' hyperthyroidism (dated by TCRdb to between 2017 and 2018). TCRdb records Illumina HiSeq 2000 as the sequencer. For repertoire sequencing, TCR beta CDR3 regions were amplified from RNA transcripts. A first-round RT-PCR used HTBI primers with the Qiagen OneStep RT-PCR kit, followed by a second-round multiplex PCR, size selection and purification. TCRdb reworked the public reads: Q25 trimming with fastp, MiXCR clone assembly, productive beta chains retained. Entries that share a CDR3 protein sequence are merged under the most common genes and DNA. This sample holds about 210,000 distinct CDR3 sequences; about 32% were observed only once. The top ten clones comprise approximately 9.6% of the sample. Sequencing was carried out using peripheral blood. Receptors were obtained from a man between 50 and 59 years old with Graves' ophthalmopathy. Donor details come from another sample of the same person, matched by shared clones.

This clonotype was seen a single time. This rearrangement joins TRBV6-5 to TRBJ1-1; D unresolved. This CDR3 comprises 14 residues. Trimming stripped 2 bases from V and 0 bases from J, with 7 bases between. Germline V CDR1 and CDR2: MNHEY, SVGAGI. This chain's CDR3 is CASSYVSVNTEAFF. The DNA of the CDR3 is TGTGCCAGCAGTTACGTTTCGGTGAACACTGAAGCTTTCTTT.

V usage is TRBV12-3 or TRBV12-4 and J usage is TRBJ1-1; the D is unclear. V gave up 7 bases and J gave up 1 base, with 10 bases separating them. CDR3 length: 13 amino acids. CDR3 loop: CASTITENTEAFF. The CDR3 DNA is TGTGCCAGCACCATTACAGAGAACACTGAAGCTTTCTTT.

This clonotype was seen many times. Without the conserved terminal phenylalanine or tryptophan, this CDR3 likely stems from a read error. It is unclear where the CDR3 begins or ends on the DNA, so no DNA is shown, and the CDR3 is as TCRdb lists it. V is TRBV24-1 and J is TRBJ2-7; the DNA was not used to check the table's D call, TRBD1. The CDR3 length is 14 residues, termini included. Germline CDR1 KGHDR, CDR2 SFDVKD. The CDR3 protein is CATSRSGDRGDLED.

The chain combines TRBV28 with TRBJ1-2, with 7 bases aligning to TRBD1. Germline assignment: CDR1 MDHEN and CDR2 SYDVKM. Trimming cost V 5 bases and J 4 bases; bases outside gene matches: 10. The CDR3 spans 15 residues. CDR3 protein: CASSLGGGQTYGYTF. CDR3 nucleotide sequence: TGTGCCAGCAGTCTAGGGGGGGGACAGACCTATGGCTACACCTTC.

This clonotype appeared many times. The chain uses TRBV7-6 and TRBJ2-7; the match to TRBD1 covers 7 bases. The CDR3 runs to 15 residues. Per the germline V gene, CDR1 is SGHVS and CDR2 is FNYEAQ. The junction had 9 bases not matched to a gene; V was cut back by 1 base and J by 6 bases. CDR3 bases: TGTGCCAGCAGCTTAGGGACGGACGAGGGGGCCGAGCAGTACTTC. It specifies CASSLGTDEGAEQYF.

This clonotype was counted ten times or more. V and J are TRBV18 and TRBJ1-5, with a tentative D call TRBD1 (6 bases). Germline V gene data show CDR1 as KGHSH and CDR2 as LQKENI. Trimming took 3 bases from V and 4 from J, leaving 10 bases between them. The CDR3 runs to 14 residues. DNA for the CDR3: TGTGCCAGCTCACCGGGCAGGGGAAATCAGCCCCAGCATTTT. It encodes CASSPGRGNQPQHF.